The 9 T cell receptor beta chains given below trace back to one sample, sequenced in a study of T cells after yellow fever vaccination. TCRdb reprocessed the 5' RACE reads via MiXCR and lists one record per CDR3 protein. The sample carries around 550,000 distinct CDR3 sequences, 15% to 20% recorded once. The sample consisted of PBMCs, taken 15 days after the yellow fever booster vaccination. The receptors were gathered from a man aged 30-40 years who received the YFV17D yellow fever vaccine.

CDR3 loop: CASSSNRGHNYGYTF. CDR3 nucleotide sequence: TGTGCCAGCAGCTCAAACAGGGGGCATAACTATGGCTACACCTTC. The chain employs TRBV7-2 and TRBJ1-2, with 9 positions matching TRBD1. Germline-derived CDR1 and CDR2 are SGHTA and FQGNSA. This CDR3 has 15 residues. The V segment lost 4 bases and the J segment 1 base; nucleotides outside the gene matches: 4.

The J gene is TRBJ2-1, the V gene TRBV20-1; D is unresolved. The CDR3 length is 13 residues. V lost 3 bases, J lost 8 bases, and 14 bases lay in between. Germline CDR1 and CDR2: DFQATT and SNEGSKA (reference sequence). CDR3 sequence: CSARRIANDEQFF. The CDR3 coding sequence is TGCAGTGCTAGGAGGATAGCAAATGATGAGCAGTTCTTC.

With regard to this clonotype: At one end the junction does not follow the germline gene, possibly because of a read error. The chain recombines TRBV7-6 with TRBJ2-7, with 8 bases that match TRBD1. The germline CDR1 and CDR2 sequences are SGHVS and FNYEAQ. The CDR3 consists of 16 residues. The CDR3 bases are TGTGCTAGCAGCTCTGGACAGCGGACAGGGTGGTACGAGCAGTACTTC. Residues: CASSSGQRTGWYEQYF.

The rearrangement joins TRBV5-1 to TRBJ2-3, with D perhaps given as TRBD1 or TRBD2 (5 bases each). The CDR3 extends over 15 amino acids. Germline-derived CDR1 and CDR2 are SGHRS and YFSETQ. V dropped 4 bases and J dropped 6 bases, with 18 bases sitting between them. The DNA for the CDR3 is TGCGCCAGCAGCATCTCCGGGACGGACCAGGATACGCAGTATTTT. It codes for CASSISGTDQDTQYF. The whole variable domain, filled in from reference TRBV5-1 and TRBJ2-3, reads KAGVTQTPRYLIKTRGQQVTLSCSPISGHRSVSWYQQTPGQGLQFLFEYFSETQRNKGNFPGRFSGRQFSNSRSEMNVSTLELGDSALYLCASSISGTDQDTQYFGPGTRLTVL.

This clonotype was recorded a few times. The V and J genes are TRBV27 and TRBJ2-7; 11 nucleotides line up with TRBD2. Germline assignment: CDR1 MNHEY and CDR2 SMNVEV (reference sequence). The CDR3 extends over 14 amino acids. V shed 5 bases and J 6 bases; nucleotides not matched to a gene: 6. The CDR3 region is CASSPLAGGLEQYF. The CDR3 DNA reads as TGTGCCAGCAGTCCCTTAGCGGGAGGGCTCGAGCAGTACTTC.

The chain links TRBV15 to TRBJ2-7, with TRBD1 matching 7 bases. The junction had 6 bases not matched to a gene; V was cut back by 2 bases and J by 5 bases. The CDR3 loop spans 14 amino acids. CDR1 is LNHNV, CDR2 YYDKDF, per germline (reference sequence). CDR3 bases: TGTGCCACCAGCAGACCGGACAGGTTGGACGAGCAGTACTTC. It encodes CATSRPDRLDEQYF.

CDR3 protein: CASSLLFPVESDTQYF. CDR3 nucleotides: TGTGCCAGCAGCTTACTATTTCCCGTGGAGTCAGATACGCAGTATTTT. The rearrangement links TRBV7-2 to TRBJ2-3; D unclear. The length of the CDR3 is 16 residues. The germline V gene encodes CDR1 SGHTA and CDR2 FQGNSA. The V end lost 2 bases, the J end lost 4 bases, and 16 bases lay between the germline ends. Using reference TRBV7-2 and TRBJ2-3 for the parts outside the CDR3, the full variable domain is GAGVSQSPSNKVTEKGKDVELRCDPISGHTALYWYRQSLGQGLEFLIYFQGNSAPDKSGLPSDRFSAERTGGSVSTLTIQRTQQEDSAVYLCASSLLFPVESDTQYFGPGTRLTVL.

About this clonotype itself: An end of the junction differs from the germline gene, which may be a read error. The chain carries TRBV20-1 and TRBJ1-4, with D uncertain. Germline lookup yields CDR1 DFQATT and CDR2 SNEGSKA (reference sequence). The CDR3 consists of 12 residues. The CDR3 DNA follows: TGCAGTGCCAGAGCAACTAATGAAAAACTGTTTTTT. This translates into CSARATNEKLFF.

This clonotype was observed at least ten times. V gene TRBV5-5 combines with J gene TRBJ2-2; D unresolved. Germline V gene data show CDR1 as SGHKS and CDR2 as YYEKEE (reference sequence). Trimming cost V 9 bases and J 1 base, with 10 bases left between them. CDR3 length: 13 residues. Written as DNA, the CDR3 is TGTGCCAACGGCGGATTGAACACCGGGGAGCTGTTTTTT. This sequence encodes CANGGLNTGELFF.